The entry below describes one T cell receptor (beta chain). The sample is drawn from a study of regulatory T cells in long-lasting Graves disease. The CDR3 runs 16 residues. The V gene's germline CDR1 is SGHNT and CDR2 YENEEA. Trimming removed 5 bases from V and 3 bases from J, with 16 bases in between. Time point specified: persistent/refractory GD, antithyroid drugs over 5 years with positive TRAb. PBMC-extracted RNA yielded the TCR library. For TCR beta, libraries came from iRepertoire HTBI primers and Arm-PCR of CDR3 regions. Via MiXCR, TCRdb re-called the multiplex PCR reads, giving one row per CDR3 protein. This sample has roughly 500,000 distinct CDR3 sequences, with approximately 23% found just once.

Sequenced material: peripheral blood mononuclear cells (PBMCs), taken when the disease was refractory, from a patient treated with antithyroid drugs. The TCR originated in a female donor with Graves disease. The chain couples TRBV11-3 to TRBJ2-2; D perhaps matches TRBD2 (7 bases). For the CDR3, the DNA is TGTGCCAGCAGCGCTGGAGGGGGAGGGTACACCGGGGAGCTGTTTTTT. Translating gives CASSAGGGGYTGELFF.